Here is one T cell receptor (beta chain) with its context. The antigen remains unidentified. The data originate from a study of Graves' ophthalmopathy and Graves' hyperthyroidism. Regarding the study as a whole: The model's prediction of ophthalmopathy progression had approximately 68% sensitivity and approximately 72% specificity. Also, most clonotypes expanded in the thyroid above 0.001 frequency appeared in blood.

As the template, RNA transcripts were used to amplify TCR beta CDR3 regions. Second-round multiplex PCR came after first-round RT-PCR with HTBI primers. TCRdb called the multiplex PCR reads again in MiXCR, with one record for every CDR3 protein. The sample lists 500,000 to 600,000 distinct CDR3 sequences; roughly 40% were seen once. The CDR3 consists of 15 residues. Germline CDR1 SEHNR, CDR2 FQNEAQ (reference sequence). V lost 3 bases, J lost 3 bases, and 15 bases lay in between. Hyperthyroidism patients, aged 18 to 65, were newly diagnosed, under 2 months' duration. Exclusion applied to patients with other autoimmune diseases, uncontrolled infections, pregnancy or lactation.

This sequence was found in an adult man with Graves' hyperthyroidism. The J gene is TRBJ2-7, the V gene TRBV7-9; D could derive from TRBD1 or TRBD2 (6 bases each). Sequences were obtained from peripheral blood or thyroid tissue (not recorded which). The CDR3 protein is CASSFRGRGVYEQYF. The CDR3 bases are TGTGCCAGCAGCTTCCGGGGGCGCGGGGTCTACGAGCAGTACTTC.